This entry lists 26 T cell receptor beta chains sequenced from one sample in a study of molecular identifiers for immune sequencing clone quantification. TCRdb ran MiXCR on the PCR reads and lists one entry per CDR3 protein. The profile shows around 460,000 distinct CDR3 sequences, 20% to 25% of them singletons. The material sequenced was naive CD8+ T cells from blood, with Jurkat cell RNA spiked in. The subset is: FACS-sorted CD8+CD4-CCR7+CD45RA+ naive T cells. These receptors were obtained from a human donor in good health. Some libraries in this study had Jurkat cell RNA spiked in.

This clonotype has at least ten counts. V and J are TRBV10-3 and TRBJ2-3; tentative D call: TRBD2 (5 bases). The V end lost 8 bases, the J end lost 4 bases, and 10 bases lay between the germline ends. CDR3 size: 12 residues. From germline, CDR1 is ENHRY and CDR2 SYGVKD. The CDR3 bases are TGTGCCATCGCGGAGGCCGCAGATACGCAGTATTTT. Translation gives CAIAEAADTQYF.

The rearrangement joins TRBV10-1 to TRBJ2-7, with D tentatively TRBD1 (5 bases). Germline V CDR1 and CDR2: WNHNN, SYGVQD (reference sequence). Trimming stripped 5 bases from V and 4 bases from J, with 18 bases between. The CDR3 is 15 residues long. CDR3 residues: CASSSATGATYEQYF. The CDR3 region has the DNA TGCGCCAGCAGTTCCGCGACTGGGGCTACGTACGAGCAGTACTTC.

This clonotype was picked up many times. The chain has TRBV14 and TRBJ1-1; the D is unclear. V lost 0 bases and J lost 3, with 17 bases in between. The CDR3 has 17 amino acids. CDR1 and CDR2 (germline): SGHDN, FVKESK. The CDR3 reads CASSQESARAAYTEAFF. The CDR3 DNA sequence: TGTGCCAGCAGCCAAGAGAGCGCGAGGGCCGCGTACACTGAAGCTTTCTTT.

V is TRBV7-9 and J is TRBJ2-1, with D possibly TRBD1 on 5 matching bases. The CDR3 sequence is 17 residues long. Germline V gives CDR1 SEHNR, CDR2 FQNEAQ (reference sequence). Trimming shortened V by 5 bases and J by 0 bases, and 17 bases separated the two germline ends. The DNA for the CDR3 is TGTGCCAGCAGCCAGGGCTGGGCAGACCGCTCCTACAATGAGCAGTTCTTC. Translating it yields CASSQGWADRSYNEQFF. The entire variable domain, with the rest obtained from reference TRBV7-9 and TRBJ2-1, is as follows: DTGVSQNPRHKITKRGQNVTFRCDPISEHNRLYWYRQTLGQGPEFLTYFQNEAQLEKSRLLSDRFSAERPKGSFSTLEIQRTEQGDSAMYLCASSQGWADRSYNEQFFGPGTRLTVL.

The rearrangement links TRBV5-8 to TRBJ1-1; D is unclear. Germline lookup yields CDR1 SGHTS and CDR2 YDEGEE. Trimming shortened V by 4 bases and J by 4 bases, and 8 bases separated the two germline ends. This CDR3 is 12 amino acids long. The CDR3 sequence: CASSAYGTEAFF. Written as DNA, the CDR3 is TGTGCCAGCAGCGCGTACGGCACTGAAGCTTTCTTT.

This clonotype has just a few counts. The CDR3 loop reads CASSIGAVEAFF. The CDR3 region has the DNA TGTGCCAGTAGTATTGGGGCGGTTGAAGCTTTCTTT. The V call is TRBV19, the J call TRBJ1-1; TRBD1 might be the D (5 bases). The CDR3 length is 12 residues. The V gene's germline CDR1 is LNHDA and CDR2 SQIVND (reference sequence). V lost 3 bases and J lost 7, with 9 bases in between.

The chain couples TRBV7-9 to TRBJ1-1; D is perhaps TRBD1 (5 bases). The CDR3 is 15 amino acids. V was shortened by 5 bases and J by 1 base, with 14 bases between the two germline ends. CDR1 SEHNR and CDR2 FQNEAQ come from the germline V gene (reference sequence). In DNA form, the CDR3 reads TGTGCCAGCAGCGAGGCCGGACACCAGAACACTGAAGCTTTCTTT. Protein product: CASSEAGHQNTEAFF.

This clonotype turned up a few times. The chain links TRBV5-6 to TRBJ2-7; D uncertain. The CDR3 runs 14 residues. V was shortened by 3 bases and J by 0 bases, with 10 bases between the two germline ends. CDR1 and CDR2 (germline): SGHDT, YYEEEE. In DNA, the CDR3 is TGTGCCAGCAGCTCCTTCGGAAGCTCCTACGAGCAGTACTTC. Amino acids: CASSSFGSSYEQYF. The full variable domain, in which reference TRBV5-6 and TRBJ2-7 provide the parts outside the CDR3, is DAGVTQSPTHLIKTRGQQVTLRCSPKSGHDTVSWYQQALGQGPQFIFQYYEEEERQRGNFPDRFSGHQFPNYSSELNVNALLLGDSALYLCASSSFGSSYEQYFGPGTRLTVT.

Worth noting for this clonotype: This may stem from a read error, because a much larger clone lies one nucleotide away. Lacking the conserved final phenylalanine or tryptophan, this CDR3 likely reflects a read error. This rearrangement joins TRBV7-2 to TRBJ1-1, with 7 positions matching TRBD1. V dropped 6 bases and J dropped 6; count of bases not matched to a gene: 10. The CDR3 extends over 14 amino acids. Germline CDR1 SGHTA, CDR2 FQGNSA. In nucleotides, the CDR3 is TGTGCCAGCAGTATGAGAGGGGGCGGTCCTGAAGCTTTCCTT. Amino acid sequence: CASSMRGGGPEAFL.

This clonotype was seen repeatedly, ten times or more. This chain links TRBV4-3 with TRBJ1-2; no clear D gene. The germline CDR1 and CDR2 sequences are LGHNA and YSLEER. Trimming removed 0 bases at V and 1 base at J, with 6 bases between. CDR3 length: 14 amino acids. The CDR3 spells CASSQEGSNYGYTF. The CDR3 DNA reads TGCGCCAGCAGCCAAGAAGGAAGTAACTATGGCTACACCTTC.

V is TRBV19 and J is TRBJ2-1; D might be TRBD1 or TRBD2, each matching 5 bases. V was shortened by 3 bases and J by 8 bases, with 11 bases between the two germline ends. CDR3 length: 13 residues. The germline gives CDR1 LNHDA, CDR2 SQIVND (reference sequence). The chain's CDR3 is CASSIVGEYEQFF. CDR3 nucleotides: TGTGCCAGTAGTATCGTAGGGGAGTATGAGCAGTTCTTC.

This clonotype was recorded a few times. The V and J genes are TRBV6-5 and TRBJ1-2, with 10 positions matching TRBD1. Germline V lookup: CDR1 MNHEY, CDR2 SVGAGI. The trim removed 4 bases at V and 4 bases at J, leaving 12 bases unmatched. CDR3 length equals 17 residues. The CDR3 region is CASSWRDRGKKTYGYTF. CDR3 coding DNA: TGTGCCAGCAGTTGGAGGGACAGGGGTAAGAAGACCTATGGCTACACCTTC.

This clonotype occurred many times. Here the CDR3 reads CASSLGPAEAGYTF. The CDR3 nucleotides read TGTGCCAGCAGTTTAGGGCCCGCAGAGGCTGGCTACACCTTC. The chain has TRBV12-3 or TRBV12-4 and TRBJ1-2; D ambiguous. Trimming took off 1 base at V and 7 bases at J, with 13 bases between the two ends. CDR3 length: 14 residues.

Details on this clonotype: Possible read error: a much larger clone is one base away. The chain uses TRBV28 and TRBJ2-7; perhaps D is TRBD1 or TRBD2 (5 bases each). CDR1 and CDR2 (germline): MDHEN, SYDVKM. This CDR3 has 14 residues. The CDR3 sequence: CASGGRLGVYEKYF. The CDR3 region has the DNA TGTGCCAGCGGGGGAAGACTCGGAGTCTACGAGAAGTACTTC.

Comments on this clonotype: A read error may account for a junction end that differs from germline. The V call is TRBV6-2 or TRBV6-3, the J call TRBJ2-3; 9 nucleotides match TRBD1. The CDR3 contains 15 residues. Germline CDR1 and CDR2: MNHEY and SVGEGT. The CDR3 reads CATLGDRAHTDAQYF. The CDR3 DNA reads TGTGCCACCCTGGGGGACAGGGCGCACACAGATGCGCAGTATTTT.

This clonotype was detected ten times or more. V and J are TRBV6-2 or TRBV6-3 and TRBJ2-7, with 8 bases fitting TRBD2. V shed 5 bases and J 5 bases; nucleotides not matched to a gene: 11. Germline-derived CDR1 and CDR2 are MNHEY and SVGEGT. This CDR3 spans 15 amino acids. CDR3 DNA: TGTGCCAGCAGTGCCCCCGGACTAGCCGTCGACGAGCAGTACTTC. This codes for CASSAPGLAVDEQYF.

Many counts were recorded for this clonotype. The chain has TRBV28 and TRBJ2-7, with no clear D. Trimming took off 5 bases at V and 2 bases at J, with 7 bases between the two ends. The length of the CDR3 is 12 residues. In germline, CDR1 is MDHEN, CDR2 SYDVKM. In nucleotides, the CDR3 is TGTGCCAGCAGTACGACGGCCTACGAGCAGTACTTC. This sequence encodes CASSTTAYEQYF.

This clonotype showed up just a few times. The V gene is TRBV6-6, the J gene TRBJ1-2; no definite D call. V was trimmed by 2 bases and J by 4 bases, leaving 14 bases between them. CDR3 length: 15 residues. Germline CDR1 is MNHNY and CDR2 is SVGAGI (reference sequence). The CDR3 region has the DNA TGTGCCAGCAGTTACGTAGGCCGGGGTCGCTATGGCTACACCTTC. Its translation: CASSYVGRGRYGYTF.

This clonotype was picked up many times. The V and J genes are TRBV20-1 and TRBJ2-2; 16 bases agree with TRBD2. Losses at the gene ends were 0 bases for V and 5 bases for J; bases not matched to a gene: 3. Germline loops: CDR1 DFQATT, CDR2 SNEGSKA (reference sequence). This CDR3 contains 17 residues. CDR3 nucleotides: TGCAGTGCTAGAGAGGGACTAGCGGGAGGGTGGACCGGGGAGCTGTTTTTT. It encodes CSAREGLAGGWTGELFF.

Comment on this clonotype: Since a much larger clone is just one base distant, this may be a read error. This chain connects TRBV14 to TRBJ2-3; 12 positions match TRBD2. There are 16 residues in the CDR3. Looked up from germline, CDR1 is SGHDN and CDR2 is FVKESK. The CDR3 DNA reads as TGTGCCAGCAGCCATGGACTAGCGGGACGCACAGATATGCAGTATTTT. Residues: CASSHGLAGRTDMQYF.

This clonotype was recorded a few times. CDR3 sequence (DNA): TGTGCCAGCAGGATTGACAGGGGGCTTGAAGCTTTCTTT. It codes for CASRIDRGLEAFF. V and J are TRBV12-3 or TRBV12-4 and TRBJ1-1; 10 bases are a match to TRBD1. Trimming removed 6 bases from V and 7 bases from J; junction bases left unmatched: 5. The CDR3 is made up of 13 amino acids.

This clonotype came up many times. The gene calls are TRBV27 and TRBJ1-2; perhaps TRBD1 as D (6 bases). Looked up from germline, CDR1 is MNHEY and CDR2 is SMNVEV (reference sequence). The CDR3 consists of 14 residues. V shed 1 base and J shed 3 bases, with 9 bases lying between them. The CDR3, as DNA: TGTGCCAGCAGTTTATTGGGGGGCTACTATGGCTACACCTTC. Amino acid sequence: CASSLLGGYYGYTF.

This clonotype was observed at least ten times. The chain uses TRBV15 and TRBJ1-1, with no clear D. Germline CDR1 LNHNV, CDR2 YYDKDF (reference sequence). Trimming removed 0 bases at V and 0 bases at J, with 11 bases between. The CDR3 runs 16 residues. For the CDR3, the DNA is TGTGCCACCAGCAGAGATCGCGGCATTATGAACACTGAAGCTTTCTTT. Translated, it gives CATSRDRGIMNTEAFF.

This clonotype was observed a few times. The J gene is TRBJ2-1, the V gene TRBV29-1, with 12 bases lining up with TRBD2. The germline CDR1 and CDR2 sequences are SQVTM and ANQGSEA. V shed 6 bases and J 2 bases; nucleotides not matched to a gene: 17. The CDR3 totals 19 residues. The CDR3 here is CSVQGGPSGRGVPYNEQFF. As DNA, the CDR3 is TGCAGCGTCCAGGGGGGTCCTAGCGGGAGGGGGGTACCCTACAATGAGCAGTTCTTC.

This clonotype was found a few times. The chain employs TRBV21-1 and TRBJ1-5; the D segment call TRBD1 is taken from the table without a DNA check. TRBV21-1 is recorded as a pseudogene. CDR3 length: 15 amino acids. CDR3 residues: CASSKQGWGNQPQHF. The CDR3 nucleotides read TGTGCCAGCAGCAAACAGGGTTGGGGCAATCAGCCCCAGCATTTT.

On this clonotype itself: Germline and junction disagree at one end, which may indicate a read error. The rearrangement links TRBV7-7 to TRBJ2-1, with a tentative D call TRBD2 (5 bases). The CDR3 contains 16 residues. Germline V gene sequence: CDR1 SSHAT, CDR2 FNYEAQ (reference sequence). The DNA of the CDR3 is TGTGCTAGCAGCTCCTATCCGGGAAGCTCCTACAATGAGCAGTTCTTC. Amino acids: CASSSYPGSSYNEQFF.